This TCR beta chain is from a study of blood T cell repertoires in COVID-19. The table lists this clone with a count of one. Participants spanned ages about 18 to 100 years and resided in 20 to 30 US areas. Germline V gene data show CDR1 as KGHDR and CDR2 as SFDVKD. The CDR3 is 16 residues long. Trimming took 4 bases from V and 0 from J, leaving 11 bases between them. In the original analysis: Scientists estimated how many nucleated cells there were by amplifying reference gene primers. The repertoire was sequenced with immunoSEQ multiplex PCR; TCRdb's copy has only in-frame clones and lacks some. V, J and clone size reflect that table, while D and trimming were determined from the DNA. The table lists over 300,000 clones, approximately 90% of them singletons.

The gene calls are TRBV24-1 and TRBJ2-2; a weak D match, TRBD1 (6 bases). Specimen: PBMCs or T cells enriched from blood (not recorded which). This receptor was obtained from a woman in her forties who had recovered from COVID-19. The CDR3 coding sequence is TGTGCCACCAGTGACTCCGGACAGACGAACACCGGGGAGCTGTTTTTT. The encoded protein is CATSDSGQTNTGELFF.